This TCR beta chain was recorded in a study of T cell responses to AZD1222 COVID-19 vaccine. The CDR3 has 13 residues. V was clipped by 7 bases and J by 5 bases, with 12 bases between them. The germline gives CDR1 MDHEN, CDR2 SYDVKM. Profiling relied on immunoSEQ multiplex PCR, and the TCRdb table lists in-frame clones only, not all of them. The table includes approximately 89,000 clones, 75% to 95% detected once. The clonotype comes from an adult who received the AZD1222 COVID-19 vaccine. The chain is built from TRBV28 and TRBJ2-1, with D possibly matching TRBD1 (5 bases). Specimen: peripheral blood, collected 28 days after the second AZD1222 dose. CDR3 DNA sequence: TGTGCCAGCATCCAGCCAGGGAACAATGAGCAGTTCTTC. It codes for CASIQPGNNEQFF.